These 32 T cell receptor beta chains were all obtained from the same sample, sequenced in a study of early T cells in non-severe SARS-CoV-2 infection. In TCRdb, the 5' RACE reads were re-called with MiXCR into one record per CDR3 protein. Among about 80,000 distinct CDR3 sequences listed, around 12% were seen once. The sample in question was whole blood, obtained at baseline. These receptors were collected from an adult who was a healthcare worker with PCR-confirmed SARS-CoV-2 infection or an uninfected control (not recorded which). The donor label of this sample is uncertain.

On this clonotype itself: One base away lies a much larger clone, so this may be a sequencing read error. The chain uses TRBV4-3 and TRBJ2-3; 7 nucleotides agree with TRBD1. Germline CDR1 LGHNA, CDR2 YSLEER. The CDR3 is 15 residues long. CDR3 sequence reads: CASSQEGTATDSQYF. The CDR3 nucleotides read TGCGCCAGCAGCCAAGAGGGGACAGCCACAGATTCGCAGTATTTT.

This clonotype was seen repeatedly, ten times or more. V is TRBV11-2 and J is TRBJ1-2; D gene unclear. The germline V gene has CDR1 SGHAT and CDR2 FQNNGV. This CDR3 is built from 14 residues. Trimming removed 3 bases at V and 4 bases at J, with 12 bases between. CDR3 residues: CASSFPGPAYGYTF. CDR3 coding DNA: TGTGCCAGCAGCTTTCCCGGGCCGGCCTATGGCTACACCTTC.

The sample holds many counts of this clonotype. This chain joins TRBV27 and TRBJ2-1; D possibly corresponds to TRBD2 (6 bases). Trimming left V 8 bases short and J 4 bases short, with 15 bases between. CDR1 and CDR2 from the germline V gene are MNHEY and SMNVEV (reference sequence). CDR3 length equals 14 residues. The DNA of the CDR3 is TGTGCCAGCGGAGCGGGCGGGCAGTACAATGAGCAGTTCTTC. Translating gives CASGAGGQYNEQFF.

In this sample, this clonotype turned up many times. The rearrangement links TRBV14 to TRBJ1-2; 7 bases align to TRBD1. The CDR3 is 14 residues long. Germline loops: CDR1 SGHDN, CDR2 FVKESK. V gave up 2 bases and J gave up 7 bases; unmatched junction bases: 7. The CDR3 protein is CASSQPGTDSGYTF. Here the CDR3 DNA reads TGTGCCAGCAGCCAACCCGGGACAGATAGTGGCTACACCTTC.

A few counts support this clonotype. The genes are TRBV9 and TRBJ2-2; TRBD2 is a possible D gene (5 bases). Deletions cut 0 bases from V and 2 bases from J, with 11 bases between. The V gene's germline CDR1 is SGDLS and CDR2 YYNGEE. This CDR3 contains 16 residues. The DNA of the CDR3 is TGTGCCAGCAGCGTAGCTTCCGGGGTAAACACCGGGGAGCTGTTTTTT. Protein product: CASSVASGVNTGELFF.

The V gene is TRBV9, the J gene TRBJ2-1; TRBD1 aligns across 10 bases. From germline, CDR1 is SGDLS and CDR2 YYNGEE. The CDR3 runs 13 residues. Losses at the gene ends were 3 bases for V and 9 bases for J; bases not matched to a gene: 3. The CDR3 DNA follows: TGTGCCAGCAGCGAGTGGACAGGGGGTGAGCAGTTCTTC. This translates into CASSEWTGGEQFF.

This clonotype showed up just a few times. The V call is TRBV6-2 or TRBV6-3, the J call TRBJ2-5; TRBD2 is a possible D gene (7 bases). Germline V gene sequence: CDR1 MNHEY, CDR2 SVGEGT. CDR3 length equals 16 residues. V was clipped by 6 bases and J by 3 bases, with 20 bases between them. Here the CDR3 DNA reads TGTGCCAGCAGCATGTTCCAGGGGACTAAAAAAGAGACCCAGTACTTC. Residues: CASSMFQGTKKETQYF.

V and J are TRBV4-2 and TRBJ2-5; TRBD2 aligns across 10 bases. Germline V gene data show CDR1 as LGHNA and CDR2 as YNFKEQ. The CDR3 has 17 amino acids. The J segment lost 5 bases and the V segment lost 1 base, leaving 10 bases of the junction unmatched. The CDR3 region is CASSQGISGGPMETQYF. CDR3 DNA: TGTGCCAGCAGCCAAGGGATTAGCGGGGGGCCGATGGAGACCCAGTACTTC.

This clonotype appeared a few times. V is TRBV4-1 and J is TRBJ2-1; 8 nucleotides line up with TRBD2. Per germline, CDR1 MGHRA and CDR2 YSYEKL. V gave up 1 base and J gave up 8 bases; unmatched junction bases: 7. The CDR3 extends over 15 amino acids. CDR3 residues: CASSQGRGAMDEQFF. CDR3 bases: TGCGCCAGCAGCCAAGGGCGGGGGGCCATGGATGAGCAGTTCTTC.

This clonotype was seen repeatedly, ten times or more. The CDR3 protein is CASSNGLASTDTQYF. CDR3 DNA: TGTGCCAGCAGCAACGGACTAGCGAGCACAGATACGCAGTATTTT. The rearrangement links TRBV12-3 or TRBV12-4 to TRBJ2-3; the match to TRBD2 covers 9 bases. Trimming at V came to 6 bases and at J to 0 bases, leaving 4 bases not matched to a gene. The CDR3 runs 15 residues.

This clonotype was counted between two and nine times. The chain links TRBV4-3 to TRBJ2-7, with D unresolved. In germline, CDR1 is LGHNA, CDR2 YSLEER. The CDR3 totals 13 residues. V dropped 0 bases and J dropped 2 bases, with 5 bases sitting between them. The CDR3 DNA sequence: TGCGCCAGCAGCCAAGATCTGGCCTACGAGCAGTACTTC. Amino acid sequence: CASSQDLAYEQYF.

This clonotype was picked up a small number of times. The rearrangement links TRBV7-2 to TRBJ2-3; either TRBD1 or TRBD2 may supply D (5 bases each). The CDR3 consists of 14 residues. Germline lookup yields CDR1 SGHTA and CDR2 FQGNSA. V was trimmed by 5 bases and J by 4 bases, leaving 13 bases between them. CDR3 residues: CASSRQTGPDTQYF. DNA of the CDR3: TGTGCCAGCAGCCGCCAGACGGGGCCAGATACGCAGTATTTT.

This clonotype was observed many times. The chain joins TRBV20-1 to TRBJ2-1; TRBD2 aligns across 15 bases. CDR1 is DFQATT and CDR2 is SNEGSKA in the germline V gene (reference sequence). V trimming: 5 bases; J trimming: 10 bases; junction bases outside the gene matches: 9. The CDR3 length is 15 residues. The CDR3 region is CSAEDGTSGRKEQFF. The DNA of the CDR3 is TGCAGTGCTGAAGACGGGACTAGCGGGAGGAAAGAGCAGTTCTTC.

This chain uses TRBV12-3 or TRBV12-4 with TRBJ2-3; the match to TRBD1 covers 7 bases. This CDR3 is 14 amino acids long. V lost 6 bases to trimming and J lost 3 bases; unmatched junction nucleotides: 6. CDR3 sequence (DNA): TGTGCCAGCAGCGGGGACAGAACTACAGATACGCAGTATTTT. Translated, it gives CASSGDRTTDTQYF.

J is TRBJ2-5 and V is TRBV4-3; TRBD1 matches at 7 bases. With V trimmed by 4 bases and J by 1 base, 6 bases remained unmatched. The germline V gene has CDR1 LGHNA and CDR2 YSLEER. CDR3 length equals 15 residues. CDR3 amino acids: CASSLSTGAQETQYF. Here the CDR3 DNA reads TGCGCCAGCAGCCTCTCTACAGGGGCCCAAGAGACCCAGTACTTC.

V is TRBV20-1 and J is TRBJ2-7, with D perhaps matching TRBD2 (5 bases). The CDR3 sequence is 13 residues long. Deletions cut 1 base from V and 3 bases from J, with 10 bases between. Germline CDR1 reads DFQATT; CDR2 reads SNEGSKA (reference sequence). The CDR3 loop is CSARAGWGYEQYF. The CDR3 DNA sequence: TGCAGTGCTAGAGCGGGATGGGGCTACGAGCAGTACTTC.

This clonotype was detected ten times or more. The genes are TRBV13 and TRBJ2-7; TRBD1 agrees at 7 bases. CDR1 is PRHDT, CDR2 FYEKMQ, per germline (reference sequence). J was trimmed by 6 bases and V by 0 bases; bases with no gene match: 5. The CDR3 runs 14 residues. CDR3 bases: TGTGCCAGCAGCTTAGGTCAGGGGGTTCTCGAGCAGTACTTC. Residues: CASSLGQGVLEQYF.

The chain carries TRBV1 and TRBJ2-5; the tabulated D call, TRBD2, remains unverified against the DNA. TRBV1 is a pseudogene segment. This CDR3 has 16 amino acids. CDR3 sequence (DNA): TGCACCAGCAGCCGTATACTAGCGGGAGTCTCCCAAAACCAGTACTTC. Translation: CTSSRILAGVSQNQYF.

This chain joins TRBV30 and TRBJ1-2; D is perhaps TRBD1 (6 bases). V lost 3 bases and J lost 0, with 20 bases in between. The CDR3 loop spans 17 amino acids. Germline V gives CDR1 GTSNPN, CDR2 SVGIG (reference sequence). CDR3 region: CAWRPAPTGKANYGYTF. The CDR3, as DNA: TGTGCCTGGAGGCCCGCCCCCACAGGGAAAGCTAACTATGGCTACACCTTC. Combining the CDR3 with reference TRBV30 and TRBJ1-2 gives the whole variable domain SQTIHQWPATLVQPVGSPLSLECTVEGTSNPNLYWYRQAAGRGLQLLFYSVGIGQISSEVPQNLSASRPQDRQFILSSKKLLLSDSGFYLCAWRPAPTGKANYGYTFGSGTRLTVV.

This clonotype showed up many times. The rearrangement links TRBV27 to TRBJ1-2; D is possibly TRBD1 (5 bases). Trimming stripped 8 bases from V and 7 bases from J, with 17 bases between. CDR3 size: 13 residues. In germline, CDR1 is MNHEY, CDR2 SMNVEV (reference sequence). CDR3 bases: TGTGCCAGCCGCCCCAACAGGAAGGGTGGCTACACCTTC. It yields the protein CASRPNRKGGYTF.

V usage is TRBV5-1 and J usage is TRBJ2-7; the D is unclear. Germline CDR1 SGHRS, CDR2 YFSETQ. V lost 0 bases and J lost 5, with 15 bases in between. CDR3 length: 15 amino acids. The CDR3 protein is CASSLVVPGRDEQYF. In DNA form, the CDR3 reads TGCGCCAGCAGCTTGGTGGTCCCTGGAAGGGACGAGCAGTACTTC.

This clonotype was picked up many times. The chain joins TRBV2 to TRBJ2-5, with a possible D match to TRBD2 (6 bases). CDR1 is SNHLY, CDR2 FYNNEI, per germline. The V end lost 7 bases, the J end lost 2 bases, and 14 bases lay between the germline ends. This CDR3 comprises 14 residues. CDR3 region: CASNLQGGQETQYF. The CDR3 coding sequence is TGTGCCAGCAATTTACAAGGAGGGCAAGAGACCCAGTACTTC.

In this sample, this clonotype is medium-sized. The chain combines TRBV20-1 with TRBJ1-3; 8 bases agree with TRBD1. Unmatched junction bases numbered 6, after V lost 6 bases and J lost 2 bases. Germline V lookup: CDR1 DFQATT, CDR2 SNEGSKA (reference sequence). The CDR3 runs 14 residues. CDR3 DNA: TGCAGTGCGCCAGGACAGGGTGCTGGAAACACCATATATTTT. It is translated as CSAPGQGAGNTIYF.

At least ten counts were recorded for this clonotype. This rearrangement joins TRBV7-6 to TRBJ2-7; the match to TRBD2 covers 12 bases. CDR1 and CDR2 from the germline V gene are SGHVS and FNYEAQ. V trimming: 4 bases; J trimming: 6 bases; junction bases outside the gene matches: 16. This CDR3 has 18 residues. The CDR3, as DNA: TGTGCCAGCAGCTCCTCTAGCGGGGGGGTTGCTGACTCGCTCGAGCAGTACTTC. Translated: CASSSSSGGVADSLEQYF.

Regarding this clonotype: A much larger clonotype is one base distant, so this may be a read error. The chain uses TRBV9 and TRBJ2-3; D is undetermined. The CDR3 sequence is 12 residues long. Between the trimmed V and J ends, which lost 3 bases and 0 bases, there was a span of 2 bases. Per the germline V gene, CDR1 is SGDLS and CDR2 is YYNGEE. The CDR3 region has the DNA TGTGCCAGCAGCGCTAGCACAGATACGCAGTATTTT. Protein product: CASSASTDTQYF.

J is TRBJ1-1 and V is TRBV27; D is ambiguous. The germline V gene has CDR1 MNHEY and CDR2 SMNVEV (reference sequence). CDR3 length: 14 residues. Trimming took off 6 bases at V and 11 bases at J, with 22 bases between the two ends. The CDR3 here is CASSFGPAVNGAFF. The CDR3 nucleotides read TGTGCCAGCAGCTTTGGACCAGCTGTCAACGGGGCTTTCTTT.

This clonotype was picked up a small number of times. This chain links TRBV20-1 with TRBJ2-7; TRBD1 aligns across 7 bases. The CDR3 covers 15 residues. In germline, CDR1 is DFQATT, CDR2 SNEGSKA (reference sequence). J lost 4 bases, V lost 0 bases, and 9 bases had no gene match. The CDR3 reads CSARDNTGDLYEQYF. For the CDR3, the DNA is TGCAGTGCTAGAGATAATACAGGGGATTTATACGAGCAGTACTTC.

This clonotype was found many times. This chain links TRBV11-2 with TRBJ2-3; possible D gene TRBD2, 5 bases. The CDR3 loop spans 15 amino acids. Trimming took 0 bases from V and 2 from J, leaving 9 bases between them. From germline, CDR1 is SGHAT and CDR2 FQNNGV. The CDR3 reads CASSLEAEITDTQYF. CDR3 in DNA: TGTGCCAGCAGCTTAGAAGCGGAGATCACAGATACGCAGTATTTT.

The sample holds a few counts of this clonotype. The genes are TRBV5-4 and TRBJ1-2; D gene unclear. V lost 0 bases, J lost 7 bases, and 13 bases lay in between. Germline values: CDR1 SGHNT, CDR2 YYREEE (reference sequence). This CDR3 has 14 residues. The CDR3, as DNA: TGTGCCAGCAGCTTGGAGGGTAGGGCCCGTGGCTACACCTTC. As protein: CASSLEGRARGYTF.

The chain couples TRBV7-8 to TRBJ2-1; D gene unclear. Germline CDR1 SGHVS, CDR2 FQNEAQ. The CDR3 contains 10 residues. V lost 3 bases, J lost 10 bases, and 4 bases lay in between. The CDR3 spells CASSLREQFF. The CDR3 nucleotides are TGTGCCAGCAGCTTGAGGGAGCAGTTCTTC.

The gene calls are TRBV7-3 and TRBJ2-7; TRBD1 is a possible D gene (6 bases). There are 15 residues in the CDR3. Looked up from germline, CDR1 is SGHTA and CDR2 is FQGTGA. With 0 bases removed from V and 0 bases from J, the gap between germline ends came to 9 bases. This CDR3 is CASSLTGQGSYEQYF. The DNA of the CDR3 is TGTGCCAGCAGCTTAACGGGACAAGGCTCCTACGAGCAGTACTTC.

This clonotype was detected many times. This chain uses TRBV12-3 or TRBV12-4 with TRBJ1-2, with 9 positions matching TRBD1. V was pared by 5 bases and J by 5 bases, with 9 bases of the junction left unmatched. This CDR3 region has 15 residues. CDR3 bases: TGTGCCAGCAGTCCGACCGGGACAGGGAGGTATGGCTACACCTTC. It is translated as CASSPTGTGRYGYTF.